The 8 T cell receptor beta chains presented below share a single source sample, sequenced in a study of cytomegalovirus exposure and HLA in healthy donors. This PCR relied on a set of 60 Vbeta primers and 13 Jbeta primers. Assay used: immunoSEQ multiplex PCR; TCRdb lists only in-frame clones, some missing. The repertoire holds approximately 67,000 clones, about two thirds seen once, with around 1.9% in the top ten. The sample consisted of PBMCs. The receptor set was obtained from a woman aged 25 to 39 in good health and CMV-seronegative.

The chain employs TRBV4-1 and TRBJ1-5; D is ambiguous. This CDR3 is built from 13 residues. Germline V CDR1 and CDR2: MGHRA, YSYEKL. V gave up 0 bases and J gave up 4 bases, with 4 bases separating them. CDR3 sequence reads: CASSQDRNQPQHF. The CDR3 DNA follows: TGCGCCAGCAGCCAAGACAGGAATCAGCCCCAGCATTTT.

The V call is TRBV28, the J call TRBJ1-5; no clear D. Germline V CDR1 and CDR2: MDHEN, SYDVKM. The CDR3 runs 14 residues. V lost 5 bases to trimming and J lost 5 bases, with 13 bases between them. The CDR3 here is CASSLAHYDQPQHF. CDR3 bases: TGTGCCAGCAGTCTAGCCCACTATGATCAGCCCCAGCATTTT.

The CDR3 here is CASSDPCQRGGGDTQYF. The CDR3 coding sequence is TGTGCCAGCAGTGACCCGTGCCAGCGGGGGGGCGGAGATACGCAGTATTTT. J is TRBJ2-3 and V is TRBV6-4; the match to TRBD2 covers 10 bases. CDR1 and CDR2 from the germline V gene are MRHNA and SNTAGT. The CDR3 covers 17 residues. J lost 5 bases, V lost 2 bases, and 10 bases had no gene match.

The chain couples TRBV5-6 to TRBJ2-3, with 9 positions matching TRBD1. V lost 3 bases, J lost 5 bases, and 16 bases stayed unmatched. The CDR3 is 18 residues long. CDR1 is SGHDT and CDR2 is YYEEEE in the germline V gene. The CDR3 loop is CASSSQTGTGIKRDTQYF. The CDR3 DNA sequence: TGTGCCAGCAGCTCGCAAACCGGGACAGGGATTAAAAGAGATACGCAGTATTTT.

A note on this clone: A junction boundary mismatches the germline segment, possibly from a read error. The V call is TRBV7-9, the J call TRBJ1-4, with unresolved D. CDR1 and CDR2 from the germline V gene are SEHNR and FQNEAQ (reference sequence). This CDR3 has 12 residues. The CDR3 is CSSRATNEKLFF. The CDR3 nucleotides are TGTTCCAGTCGCGCTACTAATGAAAAACTGTTTTTT.

The chain uses TRBV25-1 and TRBJ2-1; 9 bases fit TRBD2. Germline CDR1 reads MGHDK; CDR2 reads SYGVNS. The junction had 8 bases not matched to a gene; V was cut back by 4 bases and J by 4 bases. CDR3 size: 16 residues. In nucleotides, the CDR3 is TGTGCCAGCAGTGTTCGAGCGGGGGGCCCTTACAATGAGCAGTTCTTC. It is translated as CASSVRAGGPYNEQFF.

The chain combines TRBV2 with TRBJ2-3, with 9 bases matching TRBD2. The J segment lost 0 bases and the V segment lost 11 bases, leaving 15 bases of the junction unmatched. CDR1 is SNHLY, CDR2 FYNNEI, per germline. The CDR3 has 17 residues. CDR3 coding DNA: TGTGCCCATCGAGGAACGGCTAGCGGGGTCAGCACAGATACGCAGTATTTT. Its translation: CAHRGTASGVSTDTQYF. The complete variable domain, with remaining parts taken from reference TRBV2 and TRBJ2-3, reads EPEVTQTPSHQVTQMGQEVILRCVPISNHLYFYWYRQILGQKVEFLVSFYNNEISEKSEIFDDQFSVERPDGSNFTLKIRSTKLEDSAMYFCAHRGTASGVSTDTQYFGPGTRLTVL.

This chain connects TRBV30 to TRBJ2-5, with a tentative D call TRBD1 (6 bases). CDR1 is GTSNPN and CDR2 is SVGIG in the germline V gene (reference sequence). The V and J ends lost 4 bases and 4 bases respectively, with 10 bases between them. This CDR3 contains 12 residues. The CDR3: CAWTGQAETQYF. The CDR3 DNA reads TGTGCCTGGACGGGACAAGCAGAGACCCAGTACTTC.